This T cell receptor (beta chain) was sequenced for a study of blood T cell repertoires in COVID-19. Study details: PBMCs, B-cell-depleted T cells, or T cells were the source of the cDNA or gDNA that made up the material.

The CDR3 spans 11 residues. The ends were cut back, 5 bases at V and 2 bases at J, with 3 bases in the middle. The germline V gene encodes CDR1 SNHLY and CDR2 FYNNEI. In the source study's methods: Nucleated cell counts were estimated from reference gene primer amplification. Method: immunoSEQ multiplex PCR; TCRdb's copy keeps in-frame clones and lacks some. The V and J calls and clone size are taken from that table; D and trimming were inferred from the DNA. Of approximately 120,000 clones listed, about 85% were seen once; the top ten hold 5% to 7.5%. The receptor's source is a man older than 75 with active or convalescent COVID-19. The gene calls are TRBV2 and TRBJ1-1; D is unresolved. The source material was peripheral blood. Here the CDR3 DNA reads TGTGCCAGCAGTCCTAACACTGAAGCTTTCTTT. Its translation is CASSPNTEAFF.